This T cell receptor beta chain was recovered during a study of shared clonotypes between healthy human individuals. Overall study findings and caveats: Naive subsets tended to show greater estimated richness than memory subsets. All-four-donor shared clonotypes had higher generation probabilities than non-shared clonotypes did.

The CDR3 spans 13 residues. V lost 3 bases to trimming and J lost 1 base, with 4 bases between them. In germline, CDR1 is GTSNPN, CDR2 SVGIG (reference sequence). Assay used: immunoSEQ multiplex PCR; TCRdb lists only in-frame clones, some missing. Seen here are about 2.3 million clones, approximately 93% observed once, and the top ten hold 0.35% to 0.45%. As concerns this clone: Its target is not known.

Donors were healthy HIV-negative adults without recently reported acute infections or vaccinations. This receptor was identified in a man between 18 and 35 years old in good health. Some clones in this sample may be carry-over from other donors' samples. The sample was naive CD4+ T cells from PBMCs. Subset defined: CD45RA+ positively selected. This chain links TRBV30 with TRBJ2-6; D not certain. The CDR3 here is CAWRQSGANVLTF. The CDR3 DNA is TGTGCCTGGAGACAATCTGGGGCCAACGTCCTGACTTTC. Using reference TRBV30 and TRBJ2-6 for the parts outside the CDR3, the full variable domain is SQTIHQWPATLVQPVGSPLSLECTVEGTSNPNLYWYRQAAGRGLQLLFYSVGIGQISSEVPQNLSASRPQDRQFILSSKKLLLSDSGFYLCAWRQSGANVLTFGAGSRLTVL.